This entry is about one TCR beta chain. V lost 5 bases to trimming and J lost 4 bases, with 15 bases between them. Looked up from germline, CDR1 is SEHNR and CDR2 is FQNEAQ (reference sequence). The length of the CDR3 is 14 residues. The record originates from a study of blood T cell repertoires in COVID-19. At the level of the study: PBMCs, B-cell-depleted T cells, or T cells were the source of the cDNA or gDNA that made up the material.

Assay used: immunoSEQ multiplex PCR; TCRdb lists only in-frame clones, some missing. Of a few hundred thousand clones in the sample, around 85% were seen once. The sequence was collected from a man in his 60s with acute or convalescent COVID-19. Sequencing was done on a sample of peripheral blood. This chain uses TRBV7-9 with TRBJ2-7, with unresolved D. The CDR3 region has the DNA TGTGCCAGCAGCCGGCTTGGGCCACGTTACGAGCAGTACTTC. Translation gives CASSRLGPRYEQYF.